The 8 T cell receptor beta chains below were found in one sample sequenced in a study of blood T cell repertoires in COVID-19. Using immunoSEQ multiplex PCR, the repertoire was profiled, and TCRdb retains in-frame clones only, with some absent. The sample gives around 120,000 clones, around 63% of which show up once; 2.2% is in the top ten. The material sequenced was peripheral blood. These receptors originate from a woman in her 70s with acute or convalescent COVID-19.

This clone appeared a single time. CDR3 sequence (DNA): TGTGCCAGCAGCCGCGCAGACAGGGCCTCCACTGAAGCTTTCTTT. Translating it yields CASSRADRASTEAFF. The genes are TRBV7-9 and TRBJ1-1; 7 bases match TRBD1. This CDR3 is built from 15 residues. V was clipped by 5 bases and J by 4 bases; unmatched bases: 10. Germline loops: CDR1 SEHNR, CDR2 FQNEAQ (reference sequence).

The CDR3 DNA reads as TGTGCCAGCTCACCTTCCCAGAACACTGAAGCTTTCTTT. As protein: CASSPSQNTEAFF. V usage is TRBV18 and J usage is TRBJ1-1, with D unresolved. V gave up 3 bases and J gave up 1 base, with 6 bases separating them. The CDR3 length is 13 residues. Per germline, CDR1 KGHSH and CDR2 LQKENI.

The rearrangement uses TRBV11-2 and TRBJ2-5; tentatively, D is TRBD2 (6 bases). CDR1 and CDR2 from the germline V gene are SGHAT and FQNNGV. The CDR3 has 14 amino acids. The V and J ends lost 6 bases and 3 bases respectively, with 14 bases between them. In nucleotides, the CDR3 is TGTGCCAGCAGTCGGGGGACGGAGAAAGAGACCCAGTACTTC. Encoded protein: CASSRGTEKETQYF.

This clone was observed a few times. The chain uses TRBV15 and TRBJ2-1; 7 nucleotides align to TRBD1. Per germline, CDR1 LNHNV and CDR2 YYDKDF (reference sequence). This CDR3 has 14 amino acids. Trimming at V came to 6 bases and at J to 4 bases, leaving 6 bases not matched to a gene. The CDR3 region has the DNA TGTGCCACCAGGCGGACAGGTAATTACAATGAGCAGTTCTTC. It yields the protein CATRRTGNYNEQFF.

There are many counts of this clone. The chain combines TRBV2 with TRBJ1-5; a weak D match, TRBD1 (5 bases). This CDR3 comprises 14 residues. Trimming pared 8 bases from V and 9 bases from J, leaving 20 bases between. Looked up from germline, CDR1 is SNHLY and CDR2 is FYNNEI. The CDR3 spells CASDGQGTSGPQHF. CDR3 nucleotide sequence: TGTGCCAGCGATGGTCAGGGAACGTCGGGGCCCCAGCATTTT.

V gene TRBV24-1 combines with J gene TRBJ1-6; maybe TRBD1 (6 bases). The CDR3 totals 14 residues. Germline V gene data show CDR1 as KGHDR and CDR2 as SFDVKD. The CDR3: CATQGIFYNSPLHF. In DNA, the CDR3 is TGTGCGACACAGGGAATCTTTTATAATTCACCCCTCCACTTT.

Turning to this clone: Other DNA sequences in the same sample also yield this CDR3. J is TRBJ2-5 and V is TRBV7-8; D might be TRBD2 (5 bases). The germline V gene encodes CDR1 SGHVS and CDR2 FQNEAQ. The V and J ends lost 3 bases and 1 base respectively, with 6 bases between them. This CDR3 has 13 residues. CDR3 DNA: TGTGCCAGCAGCTTTGCGGGCCAAGAGACCCAGTACTTC. Translating it yields CASSFAGQETQYF.

This clone was observed a few times. The chain combines TRBV2 with TRBJ1-5, with TRBD1 identical over 7 bases. The CDR3 totals 14 residues. The trim removed 7 bases at V and 2 bases at J, leaving 5 bases unmatched. Germline V gene lookup returns CDR1 SNHLY and CDR2 FYNNEI. The CDR3 protein is CASNQGEGNQPQHF. CDR3 nucleotides: TGTGCCAGCAACCAGGGGGAGGGCAATCAGCCCCAGCATTTT.